Listed here is a single T cell receptor (beta chain). This clone's antigen is unknown. One base away there is no much larger clone; base qualities are not given. The immunoSEQ Assay, a bias-controlled multiplex PCR, was used to amplify TCRbeta CDR3 regions from genomic DNA. Turning to the authors' computational methods: The number of nucleated cells in each sample was estimated from the amplification of reference gene primers within the assay. Sequence reads were collapsed and filtered to measure the absolute abundance of every unique TCRbeta CDR3 rearrangement. For each sample, productive Simpson clonality was calculated as the square root of Simpson's diversity index over productive rearrangements. TCRdb retrieved this table from immuneACCESS and kept in-frame rearrangements only. Not all clones are present; in checked studies, unresolved V genes account for under half, and no reason is known for the remainder. That table furnishes V, J and clone size, whereas the DNA furnished D and trimming. The sample yields some 190,000 clones; nearly 90% were counted once. The ten largest clones take up approximately 2.3% of the sample.

The data stem from a study of blood T cell repertoires in COVID-19 (dated by TCRdb to between 2020 and 2021). With respect to the entire study: The collaborator samples originated in the United States, Italy and Spain and spanned the acute and convalescent phases of COVID-19. The dataset comprised deeply sampled blood TCRbeta repertoires from subjects exposed to, actively infected with, or recovered from COVID-19. A freely available public database, intended as a resource for researchers studying the immune response to SARS-CoV-2, is where the repertoires were released. HLA class I and class II types, where available, came from metadata supplied by the sample provider rather than from assay-based typing. Sample metadata almost always included a de-identified subject ID, COVID-19 status, age in years and sex. Samples were obtained from the ongoing ImmuneRACE study (first 160 participants) and from some 1,200 subjects provided by 6 global collaborators. The prospective study material was composed of cDNA or gDNA derived from T cells, B-cell-depleted T cells, or PBMCs. Beyond this particular receptor, the publication reports: Clinical and demographic metadata were provided uncurated, with the amount varying by source and participant.

The CDR3 goes from the cysteine to the phenylalanine over 14 residues. The read is trimmed to its CDR3 DNA, 42 bases read in frame from base 1. V lost 4 bases and J lost 0 bases; the stretch between them is 10 bases long. The germline V gene gives CDR1 as MNHEY and CDR2 as SVGAGI. In the prospective study, participants were roughly 18 to 89 years old, resided in 20 to 30 geographic areas of the United States, and were enrolled through a virtual design. Cohort assignment in the prospective study relied on participant-reported clinical history from a screening survey and a study questionnaire. In the prospective study, mobile phlebotomists collected whole blood, serum and a nasopharyngeal or oropharyngeal swab from each participant. Participants in the prospective study had the option to provide additional blood draws and questionnaires over an approximately 2-month period. Blood samples from the prospective study were shipped frozen or at room temperature prior to DNA extraction.

The specimen sequenced was PBMCs or T cells enriched from blood (not recorded which). This receptor was identified in a woman aged 40-49 years with acute COVID-19. The rearranged segments are TRBV6-5 and TRBJ2-7; TRBD1 could be the D gene, as 6 bases match. The CDR3 is CASSWTESSYEQYF. The DNA sequence is as follows: TGTGCCAGCAGTTGGACAGAAAGCTCCTACGAGCAGTACTTC.